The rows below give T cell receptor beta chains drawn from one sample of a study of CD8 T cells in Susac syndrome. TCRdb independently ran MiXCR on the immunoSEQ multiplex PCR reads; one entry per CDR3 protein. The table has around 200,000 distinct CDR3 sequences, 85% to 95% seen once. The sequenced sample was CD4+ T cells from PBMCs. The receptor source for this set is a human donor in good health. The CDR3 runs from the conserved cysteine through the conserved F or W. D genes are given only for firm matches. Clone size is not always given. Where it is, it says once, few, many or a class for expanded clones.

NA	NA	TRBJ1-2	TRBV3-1	CASSQAHGGGYGYTF	TGTGCCAGCAGCCAAGCCCATGGGGGAGGGTATGGCTACACCTTC
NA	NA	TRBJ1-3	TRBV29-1	CSVEGLGGNTIYF	TGCAGCGTTGAAGGCCTGGGGGGAAACACCATATATTTT
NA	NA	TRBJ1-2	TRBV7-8	CASSLPSSVGYTF	TGTGCCAGCAGCTTACCGTCCTCCGTTGGCTACACCTTC
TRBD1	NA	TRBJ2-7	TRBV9	CASSVGSGTGGYEQYF	TGTGCCAGCAGCGTAGGCTCCGGGACAGGGGGCTACGAGCAGTACTTC
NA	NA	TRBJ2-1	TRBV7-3	CASSFGYEQFF	TGTGCCAGCAGCTTTGGGTATGAGCAGTTCTTC
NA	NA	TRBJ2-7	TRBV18	CASSPPQRYEQYF	TGTGCCAGCTCACCACCTCAACGTTACGAGCAGTACTTC
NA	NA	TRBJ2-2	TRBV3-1	CASSQDDVGSGELFF	TGTGCCAGCAGCCAAGATGACGTGGGGTCCGGGGAGCTGTTTTTT
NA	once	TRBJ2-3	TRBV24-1	CATSSSSPSTDTQYF	TGTGCCACCAGTTCGTCTAGCCCTAGCACAGATACGCAGTATTTT
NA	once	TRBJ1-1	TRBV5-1	CASSLGQWDTEAFF	TGCGCCAGCAGCTTGGGACAGTGGGACACTGAAGCTTTCTTT
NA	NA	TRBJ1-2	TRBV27	CASSPPGPRDYGYTF	TGTGCCAGCAGCCCCCCCGGCCCCCGAGACTATGGCTACACCTTC
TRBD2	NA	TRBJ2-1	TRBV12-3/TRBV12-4	CASSPGGGSSGSGEQFF	TGTGCCAGCAGTCCCGGAGGCGGATCTAGCGGGAGTGGGGAGCAGTTCTTC
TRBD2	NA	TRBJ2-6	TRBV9	CASSVGPWGGSGANVLTF	TGTGCCAGCAGCGTAGGCCCCTGGGGGGGCTCTGGGGCCAACGTCCTGACTTTC
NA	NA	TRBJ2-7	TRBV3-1	CASSQEGVGRQYF	TGTGCCAGCAGCCAAGAGGGCGTCGGTAGGCAGTACTTC
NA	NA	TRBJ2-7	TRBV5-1	CASSLDRPAPYEQYF	TGCGCCAGCAGCCTGGACAGACCTGCACCCTACGAGCAGTACTTC
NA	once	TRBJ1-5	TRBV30	CAWGRFDQPQHF	TGTGCCTGGGGCAGGTTCGATCAGCCCCAGCATTTT
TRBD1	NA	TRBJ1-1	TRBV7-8	CASSQGVGKTEAFF	TGTGCCAGCAGCCAGGGGGTGGGAAAGACTGAAGCTTTCTTT
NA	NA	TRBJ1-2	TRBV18	CASSPGQASAYTF	TGTGCCAGCTCACCGGGTCAGGCCTCCGCCTACACCTTC
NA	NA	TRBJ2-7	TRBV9	CASSEDPKDPKDF	TGTGCCAGCAGCGAGGACCCTAAGGACCCTAAGGACTTC
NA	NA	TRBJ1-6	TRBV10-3	CAISPGLTGNSPLHF	TGTGCCATCAGTCCGGGTCTTACGGGGAATTCACCCCTCCACTTT
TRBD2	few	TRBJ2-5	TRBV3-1	CASSFTSGRETQYF	TGTGCCAGCAGTTTCACTAGCGGGAGAGAGACCCAGTACTTC
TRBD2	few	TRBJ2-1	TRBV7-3	CASSSPGGDEQFF	TGTGCCAGCAGCTCCCCGGGGGGAGATGAGCAGTTCTTC
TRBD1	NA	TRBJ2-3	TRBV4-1	CASSQGQQDTQYF	TGCGCCAGCAGCCAGGGACAGCAGGATACGCAGTATTTT
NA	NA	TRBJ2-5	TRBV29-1	CSGGDQETQYF	TGCAGCGGCGGGGACCAAGAGACCCAGTACTTC
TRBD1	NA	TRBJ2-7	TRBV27	CASSPWGQGGEQYF	TGTGCCAGCAGTCCCTGGGGACAGGGGGGCGAGCAGTACTTC
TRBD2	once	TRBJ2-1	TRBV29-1	CSVEVASGRLLNEQFF	TGCAGCGTTGAAGTCGCTAGCGGGAGACTGTTAAATGAGCAGTTCTTC
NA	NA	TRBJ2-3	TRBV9	CASSVEGDTQYF	TGTGCCAGCAGCGTAGAGGGGGATACGCAGTATTTT
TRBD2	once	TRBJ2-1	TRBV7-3	CASSFSGRGNEQFF	TGTGCCAGCAGCTTTTCCGGGAGGGGTAATGAGCAGTTCTTC
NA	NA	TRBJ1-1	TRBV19	CASSIGRVNTEAFF	TGTGCCAGTAGTATAGGGAGGGTGAACACTGAAGCTTTCTTT
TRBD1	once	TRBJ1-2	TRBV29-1	CSVEPFGTGGSYGYTF	TGCAGCGTTGAACCATTCGGGACAGGTGGTTCTTATGGCTACACCTTC
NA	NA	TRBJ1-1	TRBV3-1	CASSQKGGTEAFF	TGTGCCAGCAGCCAAAAGGGTGGCACTGAAGCTTTCTTT
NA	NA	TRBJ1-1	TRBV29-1	CSVAGTLNTEAFF	TGCAGCGTTGCCGGGACCCTGAACACTGAAGCTTTCTTT
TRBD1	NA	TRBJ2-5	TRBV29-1	CSDWTGQETQYF	TGCAGCGACTGGACAGGTCAAGAGACCCAGTACTTC
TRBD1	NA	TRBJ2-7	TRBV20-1	CSAKIGTGNSYEQYF	TGCAGTGCTAAGATCGGGACAGGGAACTCCTACGAGCAGTACTTC
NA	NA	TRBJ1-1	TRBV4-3	CASSPGWGEGNTEAFF	TGCGCCAGCAGCCCTGGTTGGGGCGAGGGGAACACTGAAGCTTTCTTT
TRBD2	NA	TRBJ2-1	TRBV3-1	CASSQDPSGREGFF	TGTGCCAGCAGCCAAGATCCTAGCGGGAGAGAAGGATTCTTC
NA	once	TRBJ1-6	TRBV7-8	CASSLDLRSLLHF	TGTGCCAGCAGCTTAGATCTGCGCAGCCTGCTCCACTTT
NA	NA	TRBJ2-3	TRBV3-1	CASSPRPGWSTTDTQYF	TGTGCCAGCAGCCCCCGCCCCGGGTGGTCCACCACAGATACGCAGTATTTT
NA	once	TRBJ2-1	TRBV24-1	CATSDRRTNEQFF	TGTGCCACCAGTGATCGCAGGACCAATGAGCAGTTCTTC
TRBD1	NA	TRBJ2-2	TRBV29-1	CSGAQGAGELFF	TGCAGCGGCGCGCAGGGGGCCGGGGAGCTGTTTTTT
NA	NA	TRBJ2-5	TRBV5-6	CASSLVAPGETQYF	TGTGCCAGCAGCTTGGTGGCCCCGGGGGAGACCCAGTACTTC
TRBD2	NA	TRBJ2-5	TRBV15	CATSRGGSQETQYF	TGTGCCACCAGCAGGGGGGGGAGTCAAGAGACCCAGTACTTC
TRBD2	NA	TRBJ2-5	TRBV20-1	CSASERGTSETQYF	TGCAGTGCTAGCGAGCGGGGGACTTCAGAGACCCAGTACTTC
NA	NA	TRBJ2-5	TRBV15	CATSKGWESETQYF	TGTGCCACCAGTAAAGGGTGGGAATCTGAGACCCAGTACTTC
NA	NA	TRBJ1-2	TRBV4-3	CASSQEGRQMEGYTF	TGCGCCAGCAGCCAAGAGGGCAGGCAAATGGAGGGCTACACCTTC
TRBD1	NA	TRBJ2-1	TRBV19	CASKMTGGEENEQFF	TGTGCCAGTAAAATGACAGGGGGCGAGGAAAATGAGCAGTTCTTC
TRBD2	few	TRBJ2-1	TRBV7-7	CASSLAGGENEQFF	TGTGCTAGCAGCTTAGCGGGAGGGGAGAATGAGCAGTTCTTC
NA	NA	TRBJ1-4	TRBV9	CASSVGPSRFEKLFF	TGTGCCAGCAGCGTAGGTCCCAGTCGCTTTGAAAAACTGTTTTTT
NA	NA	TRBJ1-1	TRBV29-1	CSVVPQSEAFF	TGCAGCGTTGTACCCCAGTCTGAAGCTTTCTTT
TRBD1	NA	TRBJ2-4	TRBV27	CASSLSGGSLNIQYF	TGTGCCAGCAGTTTATCAGGGGGCAGTTTAAACATTCAGTACTTC